This TCR beta chain was profiled in a study of cytotoxic CD8 clonotypes in ibrutinib-treated CLL. Study-wide findings and caveats: On treatment, the uncommon public clonotypes contracted or remained stable.

The CDR3 consists of 14 residues. The junction had 2 bases not matched to a gene; V was cut back by 4 bases and J by 4 bases. From germline, CDR1 is SGHNT and CDR2 YYREEE (reference sequence). Some clones are missing from TCRdb's copy, which holds only in-frame ones; the method was immunoSEQ multiplex PCR. The sample consists of 15,000 to 20,000 clones, about 84% of them appearing once. As regards this clone: The antigen is undetermined.

The source of this sequence is a human donor with chronic lymphocytic leukemia. Material: PBMCs, obtained before ibrutinib treatment. The rearrangement joins TRBV5-4 to TRBJ1-4, with 9 bases matching TRBD1. CDR3: CASSPGQGNEKLFF. DNA for the CDR3: TGTGCCAGCAGCCCGGGACAGGGTAATGAAAAACTGTTTTTT.